The 25 T cell receptor beta chains given below trace back to one sample, sequenced in a study of blood T cell repertoires in COVID-19. Sequencing used immunoSEQ multiplex PCR; TCRdb keeps in-frame clones, though not all of them. The repertoire has over 100,000 clones, roughly 85% of them found once; the top ten carry over 1.2%. The sample taken for sequencing was peripheral blood. These receptors all come from a man aged 35 to 55 with acute or convalescent COVID-19.

The V and J genes are TRBV14 and TRBJ1-4; perhaps TRBD1 as D (5 bases). V lost 4 bases and J lost 0, with 18 bases in between. The CDR3 is 18 residues long. Germline-derived CDR1 and CDR2 are SGHDN and FVKESK. The CDR3 DNA reads TGTGCCAGCAGCCCGGGACTGTGGGGGATTGCAACTAATGAAAAACTGTTTTTT. Residues: CASSPGLWGIATNEKLFF.

J is TRBJ2-4 and V is TRBV15; 12 nucleotides line up with TRBD2. The V gene's germline CDR1 is LNHNV and CDR2 YYDKDF (reference sequence). Losses at the gene ends were 2 bases for V and 2 bases for J; bases not matched to a gene: 13. The CDR3 loop spans 20 amino acids. This chain's CDR3 is CATSRTRLAGDIVSKNIQYF. Here the CDR3 DNA reads TGTGCCACCAGCAGAACACGACTAGCGGGAGACATCGTGTCCAAAAACATTCAGTACTTC.

The rearrangement joins TRBV6-5 to TRBJ2-7; D may be TRBD2 (6 bases). The germline V and J ends were trimmed by 7 bases and 2 bases, with 18 bases remaining between them. Per germline, CDR1 MNHEY and CDR2 SVGAGI. The CDR3 runs 15 residues. CDR3 in DNA: TGTGCCAGCAAACCCCTAGGGACTTTCCCCTACGAGCAGTACTTC. This gives the protein CASKPLGTFPYEQYF.

The rearrangement joins TRBV28 to TRBJ2-3; 8 bases map to TRBD2. The V gene's germline CDR1 is MDHEN and CDR2 SYDVKM. After removal of 1 base from V and 0 bases from J, the junction contained 6 bases not matched to a gene. The CDR3 length is 17 residues. The CDR3 is CASSLFPSGYSTDTQYF. In DNA, the CDR3 is TGTGCCAGCAGTTTATTTCCTAGCGGGTATAGCACAGATACGCAGTATTTT.

The chain employs TRBV28 and TRBJ2-5; 8 bases map to TRBD2. J gave up 5 bases and V 9 bases, and 14 bases lay outside the gene matches. The CDR3 spans 15 residues. Germline-derived CDR1 and CDR2 are MDHEN and SYDVKM. The chain's CDR3 is CASTVAGPLRETQYF. CDR3 DNA sequence: TGTGCCAGTACTGTAGCGGGACCGCTTCGGGAGACCCAGTACTTC.

CDR3 nucleotide sequence: TGTGCCTGGAGATCGGGTTCACCCCTCCACTTT. Its translation is CAWRSGSPLHF. The chain uses TRBV30 and TRBJ1-6; D not resolved. V was shortened by 3 bases and J by 9 bases, with 6 bases between the two germline ends. The V gene's germline CDR1 is GTSNPN and CDR2 SVGIG (reference sequence). The CDR3 covers 11 residues.

The chain joins TRBV18 to TRBJ2-7; TRBD1 is a possible D gene (7 bases). V was clipped by 3 bases and J by 5 bases, with 20 bases between them. CDR1 and CDR2 from the germline V gene are KGHSH and LQKENI. CDR3 length equals 16 residues. In nucleotides, the CDR3 is TGTGCCAGCTCACCCCTCGGAGGGGGCGTGGTCCACGAGCAGTACTTC. This gives the protein CASSPLGGGVVHEQYF.

The V call is TRBV3-1 (or the pseudogene TRBV3-2), the J call TRBJ1-1; 8 bases are a match to TRBD1. CDR1 LGHDT and CDR2 YNNKEL come from the germline V gene (reference sequence). V trimming: 2 bases; J trimming: 4 bases; junction bases outside the gene matches: 6. The CDR3 totals 15 residues. CDR3 nucleotide sequence: TGTGCCAGCAGCCAACGGACAGGGCCCAGCACTGAAGCTTTCTTT. Encoded protein: CASSQRTGPSTEAFF.

The rearrangement uses TRBV24-1 and TRBJ2-7; D uncertain. CDR1 and CDR2 (germline): KGHDR, SFDVKD. The V gene lost 7 bases and the J gene lost 5 bases, with 14 bases spanning the gap. The CDR3 length is 13 residues. CDR3 sequence: CATSGRNSHEQYF. CDR3 nucleotide sequence: TGTGCCACCAGCGGCAGGAACAGCCACGAGCAGTACTTC.

V gene TRBV18 combines with J gene TRBJ1-1; 7 nucleotides align to TRBD1. The CDR3 loop spans 14 amino acids. CDR1 and CDR2 from the germline V gene are KGHSH and LQKENI. V gave up 3 bases and J gave up 3 bases; unmatched junction bases: 4. CDR3 DNA sequence: TGTGCCAGCTCACCGGGACAGTCAGACACTGAAGCTTTCTTT. This encodes CASSPGQSDTEAFF.

This clone appeared a few times. This chain links TRBV27 with TRBJ2-1; perhaps TRBD1 as D (7 bases). Germline CDR1 MNHEY, CDR2 SMNVEV (reference sequence). The CDR3 runs 14 residues. V was pared by 7 bases and J by 5 bases, with 15 bases between. The DNA of the CDR3 is TGTGCCAGCACCCGGGGGACAGTGGACAATGAGCAGTTCTTC. Residues: CASTRGTVDNEQFF.

Notes on this clone: This sample also contains other DNA sequences that code for the same CDR3. The rearrangement joins TRBV5-1 to TRBJ2-3; 7 nucleotides line up with TRBD1. V gave up 4 bases and J gave up 5 bases; unmatched junction bases: 7. CDR3 size: 14 residues. Germline V gene sequence: CDR1 SGHRS, CDR2 YFSETQ. The CDR3, as DNA: TGCGCCAGCAGCCCCAGGACAGGAAAAGATACGCAGTATTTT. Translated, it gives CASSPRTGKDTQYF.

This sequence joins TRBV11-2 and TRBJ2-5, with 9 bases identical to TRBD2. Germline trimming cut 8 bases from V and 4 bases from J; bases unmatched to any gene: 8. There are 14 residues in the CDR3. CDR1 is SGHAT and CDR2 is FQNNGV in the germline V gene. The CDR3: CASAPSGIVETQYF. DNA of the CDR3: TGTGCCAGCGCCCCTAGCGGGATCGTAGAGACCCAGTACTTC.

J is TRBJ2-7 and V is TRBV5-4; TRBD2 matches at 7 bases. Germline V CDR1 and CDR2: SGHNT, YYREEE (reference sequence). Trimming at V came to 4 bases and at J to 0 bases, leaving 7 bases not matched to a gene. The CDR3 consists of 15 residues. CDR3 coding DNA: TGTGCCAGCAGCCCTTCAGCGGGGAGCTCCTACGAGCAGTACTTC. Translating it yields CASSPSAGSSYEQYF.

This chain's CDR3 is CASSQDRVTEAFF. The CDR3 DNA reads TGTGCCAGCAGCCAAGACAGGGTAACTGAAGCTTTCTTT. The rearrangement joins TRBV7-2 to TRBJ1-1, with TRBD1 matching 7 bases. The CDR3 runs 13 residues. The V gene's germline CDR1 is SGHTA and CDR2 FQGNSA. V was clipped by 5 bases and J by 5 bases; unmatched bases: 5.

This chain connects TRBV28 to TRBJ2-4; 7 bases align to TRBD2. The length of the CDR3 is 18 residues. In germline, CDR1 is MDHEN, CDR2 SYDVKM. Trimming removed 6 bases from V and 0 bases from J; junction bases left unmatched: 14. This CDR3 reads CASRPRLGGLLAKNIQYF. The CDR3 DNA sequence: TGTGCCAGCAGGCCCAGGTTGGGGGGGTTACTAGCCAAAAACATTCAGTACTTC.

The chain employs TRBV6-5 and TRBJ2-7; 11 bases line up with TRBD1. The germline V gene has CDR1 MNHEY and CDR2 SVGAGI. CDR3 length: 15 amino acids. V dropped 7 bases and J dropped 6; count of bases not matched to a gene: 11. CDR3 sequence reads: CASTTLGTGGREQYF. The CDR3 DNA reads TGTGCCAGCACTACTTTGGGGACAGGGGGTCGCGAGCAGTACTTC.

The chain carries TRBV2 and TRBJ2-2; D is ambiguous. Germline values: CDR1 SNHLY, CDR2 FYNNEI. Trimming took off 5 bases at V and 6 bases at J, with 13 bases between the two ends. The CDR3 is 14 residues long. This chain's CDR3 is CASSWSEVAGELFF. The DNA for the CDR3 is TGTGCCAGCAGTTGGTCCGAAGTAGCCGGGGAGCTGTTTTTT.

The chain carries TRBV18 and TRBJ2-3, with 8 nucleotides matching TRBD1. CDR1 and CDR2 (germline): KGHSH, LQKENI. The CDR3 loop spans 16 amino acids. V gave up 3 bases and J gave up 4 bases; unmatched junction bases: 9. CDR3 bases: TGTGCCAGCTCACCGCGGTCCAGGGGGCAAGCAGATACGCAGTATTTT. Amino acid sequence: CASSPRSRGQADTQYF.

The CDR3 reads CASSLAGASQETQYF. CDR3 coding DNA: TGTGCCAGCAGTTTAGCGGGGGCTTCCCAAGAGACCCAGTACTTC. This chain joins TRBV2 and TRBJ2-5, with 9 positions matching TRBD2. The CDR3 consists of 15 residues. Per germline, CDR1 SNHLY and CDR2 FYNNEI. V dropped 5 bases and J dropped 1; count of bases not matched to a gene: 5.

The J gene is TRBJ2-3, the V gene TRBV5-1; 8 bases align to TRBD2. Germline lookup yields CDR1 SGHRS and CDR2 YFSETQ. The trim removed 7 bases at V and 1 base at J, leaving 5 bases unmatched. CDR3 length equals 14 residues. As DNA, the CDR3 is TGCGCCAGCTCGGGGGGGAGCGGCACAGATACGCAGTATTTT. Residues: CASSGGSGTDTQYF.

The gene calls are TRBV5-4 and TRBJ1-4; D not certain. CDR1 and CDR2 (germline): SGHNT, YYREEE (reference sequence). The V end lost 2 bases, the J end lost 0 bases, and 5 bases lay between the germline ends. The CDR3 is made up of 14 amino acids. The DNA for the CDR3 is TGTGCCAGCAGCTTCACTCCAACTAATGAAAAACTGTTTTTT. As protein: CASSFTPTNEKLFF.

The chain employs TRBV30 and TRBJ1-1; D gene ambiguous. The V end lost 4 bases, the J end lost 4 bases, and 22 bases lay between the germline ends. The CDR3 contains 16 residues. Germline-derived CDR1 and CDR2 are GTSNPN and SVGIG (reference sequence). DNA of the CDR3: TGTGCCTGGACCCTGTACTCCCTTCCCTCACCCACTGAAGCTTTCTTT. Its translation: CAWTLYSLPSPTEAFF.

V is TRBV3-1 (or the pseudogene TRBV3-2) and J is TRBJ1-5; D is perhaps TRBD1 (5 bases). The V gene lost 2 bases and the J gene lost 4 bases, with 12 bases spanning the gap. The germline V gene has CDR1 LGHDT and CDR2 YNNKEL (reference sequence). There are 15 residues in the CDR3. CDR3 nucleotide sequence: TGTGCCAGCAGCCAATCTCTGGGGCGTAATCAGCCCCAGCATTTT. It specifies CASSQSLGRNQPQHF.

The chain carries TRBV5-1 and TRBJ1-1, with 7 bases lining up with TRBD1. Trimming at V came to 4 bases and at J to 0 bases, leaving 6 bases not matched to a gene. The CDR3 has 15 amino acids. Per the germline V gene, CDR1 is SGHRS and CDR2 is YFSETQ. Here the CDR3 DNA reads TGCGCCAGCAGCCAGACAGGGACCATGAACACTGAAGCTTTCTTT. Translating it yields CASSQTGTMNTEAFF.